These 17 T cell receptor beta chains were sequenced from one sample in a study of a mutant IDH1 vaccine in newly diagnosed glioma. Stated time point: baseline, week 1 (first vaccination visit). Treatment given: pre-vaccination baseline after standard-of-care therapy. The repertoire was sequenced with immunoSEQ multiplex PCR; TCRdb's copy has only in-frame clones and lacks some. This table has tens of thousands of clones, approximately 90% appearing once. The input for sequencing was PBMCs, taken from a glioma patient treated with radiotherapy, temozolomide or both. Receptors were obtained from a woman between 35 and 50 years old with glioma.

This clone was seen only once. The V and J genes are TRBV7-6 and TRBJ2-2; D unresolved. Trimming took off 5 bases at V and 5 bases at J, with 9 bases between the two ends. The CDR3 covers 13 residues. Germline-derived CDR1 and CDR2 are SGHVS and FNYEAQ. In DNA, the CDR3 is TGTGCCAGCAGCCCCGTCCTAACCGGGGAGCTGTTTTTT. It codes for CASSPVLTGELFF.

CDR3 in amino acids: CASSFGLAYEQYF. The CDR3 DNA follows: TGTGCCAGCAGCTTTGGACTAGCGTACGAGCAGTACTTC. The chain employs TRBV7-2 and TRBJ2-7; TRBD2 matches 9 bases. The CDR3 totals 13 residues. Germline V gene sequence: CDR1 SGHTA, CDR2 FQGNSA. J lost 4 bases, V lost 3 bases, and 1 base had no gene match.

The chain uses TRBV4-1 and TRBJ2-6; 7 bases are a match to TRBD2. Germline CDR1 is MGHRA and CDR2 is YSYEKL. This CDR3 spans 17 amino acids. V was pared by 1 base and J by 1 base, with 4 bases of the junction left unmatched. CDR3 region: CASSQGFGGSGANVLTF. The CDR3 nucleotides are TGCGCCAGCAGCCAAGGTTTCGGGGGGTCTGGGGCCAACGTCCTGACTTTC.

Here the CDR3 DNA reads TGTGCCTGGAGTGTAGGTCAGGGGAATGACGAGCAGTACTTC. Protein product: CAWSVGQGNDEQYF. The rearrangement uses TRBV30 and TRBJ2-7; D might be TRBD1 (6 bases). V was shortened by 0 bases and J by 5 bases, with 14 bases between the two germline ends. Germline lookup yields CDR1 GTSNPN and CDR2 SVGIG (reference sequence). CDR3 size: 14 residues.

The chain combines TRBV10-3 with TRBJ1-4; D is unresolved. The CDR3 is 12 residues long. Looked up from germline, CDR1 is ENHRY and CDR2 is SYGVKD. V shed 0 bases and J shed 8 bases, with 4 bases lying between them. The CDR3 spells CAISESSEKLFF. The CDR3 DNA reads TGTGCCATCAGTGAGTCGTCAGAAAAACTGTTTTTT.

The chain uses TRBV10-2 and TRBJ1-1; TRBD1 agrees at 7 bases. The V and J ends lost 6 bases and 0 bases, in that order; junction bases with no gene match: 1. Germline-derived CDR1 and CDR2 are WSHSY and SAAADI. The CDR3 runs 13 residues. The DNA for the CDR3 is TGCGCCAGCAGAGGGGGCATGAACACTGAAGCTTTCTTT. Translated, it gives CASRGGMNTEAFF.

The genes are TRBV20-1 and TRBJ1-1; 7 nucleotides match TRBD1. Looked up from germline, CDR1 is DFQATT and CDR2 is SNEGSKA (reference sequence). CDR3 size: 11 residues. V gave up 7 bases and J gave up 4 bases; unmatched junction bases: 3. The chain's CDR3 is CSVTGSTEAFF. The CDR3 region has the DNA TGCAGTGTGACAGGGAGCACTGAAGCTTTCTTT.

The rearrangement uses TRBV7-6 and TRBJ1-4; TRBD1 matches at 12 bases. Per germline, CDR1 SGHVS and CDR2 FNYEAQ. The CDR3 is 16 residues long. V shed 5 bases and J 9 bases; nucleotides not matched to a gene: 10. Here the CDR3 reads CASSLGARDRGQKLFF. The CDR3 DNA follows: TGTGCCAGCAGCCTAGGGGCCCGGGACAGGGGGCAAAAACTGTTTTTT.

The CDR3 spells CASSLVGSGVSYEQYF. The CDR3 DNA reads as TGTGCCAGCAGCTTAGTTGGGAGCGGGGTCTCCTACGAGCAGTACTTC. The rearrangement links TRBV7-2 to TRBJ2-7; 7 bases are shared with TRBD2. Germline V CDR1 and CDR2: SGHTA, FQGNSA. The CDR3 is made up of 16 amino acids. The V segment lost 1 base and the J segment 0 bases; nucleotides outside the gene matches: 6.

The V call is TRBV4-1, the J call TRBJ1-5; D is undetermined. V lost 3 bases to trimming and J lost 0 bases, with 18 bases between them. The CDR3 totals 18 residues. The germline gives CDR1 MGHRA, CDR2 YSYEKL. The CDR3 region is CASSQLPRTRYSNQPQHF. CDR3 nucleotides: TGCGCCAGCAGCCAGTTGCCCAGGACGCGATATAGCAATCAGCCCCAGCATTTT.

CDR3 DNA sequence: TGTGCCAGCAGCTTAGTGGGCAGGGGCAAAAACACCGGGGAGCTGTTTTTT. Protein product: CASSLVGRGKNTGELFF. The chain combines TRBV7-8 with TRBJ2-2, with D possibly TRBD1 on 6 matching bases. Germline CDR1 and CDR2: SGHVS and FQNEAQ. V was clipped by 1 base and J by 2 bases, with 14 bases between them. The CDR3 length is 17 residues.

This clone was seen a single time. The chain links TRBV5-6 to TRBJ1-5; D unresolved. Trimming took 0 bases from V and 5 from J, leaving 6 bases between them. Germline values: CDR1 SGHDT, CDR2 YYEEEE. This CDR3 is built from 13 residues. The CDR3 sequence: CASSLGRDQPQHF. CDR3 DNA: TGTGCCAGCAGCTTGGGTCGGGATCAGCCCCAGCATTTT. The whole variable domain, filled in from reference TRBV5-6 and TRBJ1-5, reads DAGVTQSPTHLIKTRGQQVTLRCSPKSGHDTVSWYQQALGQGPQFIFQYYEEEERQRGNFPDRFSGHQFPNYSSELNVNALLLGDSALYLCASSLGRDQPQHFGDGTRLSIL.

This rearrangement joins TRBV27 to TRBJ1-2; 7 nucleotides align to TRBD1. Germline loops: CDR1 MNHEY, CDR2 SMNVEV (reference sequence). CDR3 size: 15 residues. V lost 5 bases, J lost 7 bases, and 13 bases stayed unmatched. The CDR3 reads CASSLQGEGAAGYTF. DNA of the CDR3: TGTGCCAGCAGTCTCCAGGGTGAGGGGGCCGCTGGCTACACCTTC.

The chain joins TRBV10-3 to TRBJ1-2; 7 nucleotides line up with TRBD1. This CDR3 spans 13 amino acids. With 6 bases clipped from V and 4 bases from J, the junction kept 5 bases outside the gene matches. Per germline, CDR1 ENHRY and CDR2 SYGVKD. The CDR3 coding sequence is TGTGCCATCAGCGAAGGACAGGTCTATGGCTACACCTTC. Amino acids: CAISEGQVYGYTF.

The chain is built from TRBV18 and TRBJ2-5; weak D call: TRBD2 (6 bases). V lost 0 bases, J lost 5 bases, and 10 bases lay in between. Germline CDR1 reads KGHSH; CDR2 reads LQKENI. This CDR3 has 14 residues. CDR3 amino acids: CASSPPGAGETQYF. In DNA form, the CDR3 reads TGTGCCAGCTCACCACCTGGGGCGGGGGAGACCCAGTACTTC.

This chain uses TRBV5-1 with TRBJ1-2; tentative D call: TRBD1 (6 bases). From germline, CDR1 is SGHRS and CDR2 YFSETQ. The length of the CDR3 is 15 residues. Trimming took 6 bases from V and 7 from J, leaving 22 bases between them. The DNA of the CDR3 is TGCGCCAGCAACAGACAGGAAAGTGGAATAGGTGGCTACACCTTC. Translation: CASNRQESGIGGYTF. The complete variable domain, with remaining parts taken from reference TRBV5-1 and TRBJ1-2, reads KAGVTQTPRYLIKTRGQQVTLSCSPISGHRSVSWYQQTPGQGLQFLFEYFSETQRNKGNFPGRFSGRQFSNSRSEMNVSTLELGDSALYLCASNRQESGIGGYTFGSGTRLTVV.

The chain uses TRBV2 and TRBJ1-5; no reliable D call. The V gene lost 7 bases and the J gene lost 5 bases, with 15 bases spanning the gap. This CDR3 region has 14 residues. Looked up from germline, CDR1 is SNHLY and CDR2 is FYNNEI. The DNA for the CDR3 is TGTGCCAGCATAGGGAGGCGGGGAGATCAGCCCCAGCATTTT. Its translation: CASIGRRGDQPQHF.